These T cell receptor beta chains were read from a single sample in a study of blood T cells in healthy people across ages. TCRdb independently ran MiXCR on the 5' RACE reads; one entry per CDR3 protein. Among roughly 1.5 million distinct CDR3 sequences listed, approximately 43% were seen once. Sample: blood. The receptors were sampled from a young woman in good health. Each CDR3 is given with its conserved first and last residue.

v_call,j_call,cdr3_length,cdr3_aa
TRBV4-1,TRBJ1-2,18,CASSSGGGQGKGNYGYTF
TRBV6-2/TRBV6-3,TRBJ2-1,16,CASSLNLLGTYNEQFF
TRBV12-3/TRBV12-4,TRBJ2-3,11,CASRMADTQYF
TRBV5-5,TRBJ2-7,19,CASSTTEGLAGYSTYEQYF
TRBV20-1,TRBJ1-2,14,CSAIPNGGTGGYTF
TRBV7-8,TRBJ2-3,15,CASSLGSTRGDTQYF
TRBV4-3,TRBJ1-4,15,CASSGRTANNEKLFF
TRBV12-3/TRBV12-4,TRBJ1-5,18,CASSAHFGGGFGNQPQHF
TRBV5-5,TRBJ2-1,13,CASSLRVSTQQFF
TRBV12-3/TRBV12-4,TRBJ1-2,15,CASSSTPRTGYGYTF
TRBV7-9,TRBJ2-1,13,CASSRMTANEQFF
TRBV13,TRBJ1-1,13,CASSFDRESEAFF
TRBV15,TRBJ2-3,13,CATRLLLTDTQYF
TRBV27,TRBJ2-3,15,CASSLALAGPDTQYF
TRBV6-5,TRBJ2-1,16,CASSYAGTKSDNEQFF
TRBV7-8,TRBJ2-5,16,CASSLPLPRVGETQYF
TRBV5-4,TRBJ2-7,14,CANSLRGNPYEQYF
TRBV6-1,TRBJ1-4,16,CASSIRQGITNEKLFF
TRBV2,TRBJ2-4,14,CASSGLAGRGEQYF
TRBV7-9,TRBJ1-1,16,CASSTDRARMNTEAFF
TRBV28,TRBJ1-5,13,CASRTNSNQPQHF
TRBV7-8,TRBJ2-1,14,CASSVRTTGNEQFF
TRBV5-6,TRBJ2-3,15,CASSTTGSGTDTQYF
TRBV12-3/TRBV12-4,TRBJ1-2,15,CASSLGTGTLVGYTF
TRBV28,TRBJ1-1,14,CASRLVIMNTEAFF
TRBV7-2,TRBJ2-7,16,CASNFSTAPVAYEQYF
TRBV9,TRBJ2-2,13,CASSLLDTGELFF
TRBV7-2,TRBJ2-1,14,CASSLGPSYNEQFF
TRBV12-3/TRBV12-4,TRBJ1-5,13,CATTEAGRQPQHF
TRBV20-1,TRBJ2-5,15,CSAWTSGGVGETQYF
TRBV4-1,TRBJ2-3,14,CASSQVRVKDTQYF
TRBV20-1,TRBJ1-5,16,CSGASGPPYSNQPQHF
TRBV4-1,TRBJ1-6,15,CASSQGRDYNSPLHF
TRBV3-1,TRBJ2-7,13,CASSQDTGGEQYF
TRBV15,TRBJ1-2,19,CATSRDRFTGDSLNYGYTF
TRBV6-2/TRBV6-3,TRBJ2-7,14,CASNQARIDYEQYF
TRBV12-3/TRBV12-4,TRBJ1-2,14,CASSWDGVVGGYTF
TRBV4-1,.,14,CASSHGGQGNEQYF
TRBV6-5,TRBJ2-5,13,CASSSQRWETQYF
TRBV5-5,.,16,CASSYSSGRASETQYF
TRBV7-2,TRBJ2-2,15,CASSPGADPGSWLFF
TRBV5-6,TRBJ2-3,15,CASSFWAGITDTQYF
TRBV2,TRBJ2-3,15,CASSGQGLGTDTQYF
TRBV28,TRBJ1-5,16,CASSFWAGTQNQPQHF
TRBV20-1,TRBJ2-7,15,CSALPRLAGGYEQYF
TRBV28,TRBJ2-7,15,CASSSADRPSYEQYF
TRBV7-2,TRBJ1-4,13,CASSRGANEKLFF
TRBV29-1,TRBJ2-1,13,CSVVGRTYNEQFF